Here is one T cell receptor beta chain with its context. Amplified material comprised TCR beta CDR3 regions derived from RNA transcripts. HTBI-primed first-round RT-PCR preceded second-round multiplex PCR. One entry per CDR3 protein results from TCRdb running MiXCR on the multiplex PCR reads. The sample lists around 670,000 distinct CDR3 sequences; roughly 40% were seen once. The sample comes from a study of Graves' ophthalmopathy and Graves' hyperthyroidism. Study as a whole: The authors collected peripheral blood at initial diagnosis, before any treatment.

Germline V gene sequence: CDR1 SNHLY, CDR2 FYNNEI. V lost 6 bases and J 9 bases, leaving 15 bases between the germline ends. CDR3 size: 12 residues. Moderate-to-severe activity, CAS ≥3, NOSPECS ≥4 and duration under 3 months were recorded for donors with ophthalmopathy. The V and J genes are TRBV2 and TRBJ2-7; D not certain. Sequenced material: peripheral blood. The receptor comes from an adult man with Graves' ophthalmopathy. The CDR3 DNA sequence: TGTGCCAGCAGCCAAGATATGACGCCGCAGTACTTC. It yields the protein CASSQDMTPQYF.